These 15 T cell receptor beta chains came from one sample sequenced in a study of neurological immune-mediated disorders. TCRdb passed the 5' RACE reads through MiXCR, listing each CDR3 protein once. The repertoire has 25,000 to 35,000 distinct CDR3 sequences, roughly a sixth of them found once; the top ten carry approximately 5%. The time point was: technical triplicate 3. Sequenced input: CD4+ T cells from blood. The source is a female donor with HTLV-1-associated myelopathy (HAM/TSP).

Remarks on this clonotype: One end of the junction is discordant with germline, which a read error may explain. The CDR3 spells CARGVGNWDRRGDSNKPQHF. The CDR3 DNA is TGTGCCAGGGGAGTGGGGAATTGGGACAGGAGGGGAGATAGCAATAAGCCCCAGCATTTT. The chain has TRBV27 and TRBJ1-5; 8 bases match TRBD1. CDR3 length equals 20 residues. CDR1 MNHEY and CDR2 SMNVEV come from the germline V gene (reference sequence).

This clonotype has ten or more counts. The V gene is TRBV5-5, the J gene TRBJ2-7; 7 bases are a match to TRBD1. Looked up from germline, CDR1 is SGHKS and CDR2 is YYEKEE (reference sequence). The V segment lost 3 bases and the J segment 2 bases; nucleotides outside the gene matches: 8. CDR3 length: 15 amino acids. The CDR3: CASSWRAGGAYEQYF. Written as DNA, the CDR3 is TGTGCCAGCAGCTGGCGCGCAGGGGGTGCCTACGAGCAGTACTTC.

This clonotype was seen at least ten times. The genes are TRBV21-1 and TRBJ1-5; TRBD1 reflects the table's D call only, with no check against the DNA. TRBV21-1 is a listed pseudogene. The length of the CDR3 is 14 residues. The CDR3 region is CASSRGGGNQPQHF. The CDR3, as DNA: TGTGCCAGCAGCAGGGGGGGCGGCAATCAGCCCCAGCATTTT.

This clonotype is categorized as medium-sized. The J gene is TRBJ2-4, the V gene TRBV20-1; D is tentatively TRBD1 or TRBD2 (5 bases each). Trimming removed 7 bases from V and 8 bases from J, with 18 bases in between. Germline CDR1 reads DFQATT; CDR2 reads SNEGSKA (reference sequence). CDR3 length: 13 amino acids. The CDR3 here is CSVGVVPMDIQYF. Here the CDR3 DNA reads TGCAGTGTGGGGGTGGTACCCATGGACATTCAGTACTTC.

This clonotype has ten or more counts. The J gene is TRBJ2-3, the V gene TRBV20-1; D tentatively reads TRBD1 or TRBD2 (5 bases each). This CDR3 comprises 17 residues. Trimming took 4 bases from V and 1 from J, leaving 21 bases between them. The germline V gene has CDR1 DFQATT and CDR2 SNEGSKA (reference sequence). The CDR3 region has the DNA TGCAGTGCTACCCGGTCGAGGGCCCCGGGGCGCACAGATACGCAGTATTTT. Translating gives CSATRSRAPGRTDTQYF.

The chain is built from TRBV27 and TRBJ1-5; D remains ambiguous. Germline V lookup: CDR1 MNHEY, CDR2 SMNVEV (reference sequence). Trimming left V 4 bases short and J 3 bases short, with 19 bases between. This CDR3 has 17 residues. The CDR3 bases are TGTGCCAGCAGTTCCCTTATAGGGCTCGAAGACAATCAGCCCCAGCATTTT. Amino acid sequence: CASSSLIGLEDNQPQHF.

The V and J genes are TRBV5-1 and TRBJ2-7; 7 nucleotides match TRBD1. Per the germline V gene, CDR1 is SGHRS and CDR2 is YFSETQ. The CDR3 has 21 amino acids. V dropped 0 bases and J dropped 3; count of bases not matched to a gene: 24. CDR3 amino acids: CASSLAKGIRDREEGDYEQYF. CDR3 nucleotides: TGCGCCAGCAGCTTGGCCAAAGGTATCCGGGACAGAGAGGAAGGAGACTACGAGCAGTACTTC. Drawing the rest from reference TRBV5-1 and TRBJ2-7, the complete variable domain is KAGVTQTPRYLIKTRGQQVTLSCSPISGHRSVSWYQQTPGQGLQFLFEYFSETQRNKGNFPGRFSGRQFSNSRSEMNVSTLELGDSALYLCASSLAKGIRDREEGDYEQYFGPGTRLTVT.

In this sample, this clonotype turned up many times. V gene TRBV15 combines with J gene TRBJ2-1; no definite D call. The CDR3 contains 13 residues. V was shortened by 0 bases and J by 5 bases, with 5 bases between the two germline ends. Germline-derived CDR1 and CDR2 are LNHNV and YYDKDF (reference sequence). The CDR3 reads CATSRDPHNEQFF. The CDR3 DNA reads TGTGCCACCAGCAGAGATCCCCACAATGAGCAGTTCTTC.

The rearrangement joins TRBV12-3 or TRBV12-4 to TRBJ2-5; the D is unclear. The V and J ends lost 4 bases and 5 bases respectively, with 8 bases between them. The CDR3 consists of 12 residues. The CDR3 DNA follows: TGTGCCAGCAGTTCTATCTTGGAGACCCAGTACTTC. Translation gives CASSSILETQYF.

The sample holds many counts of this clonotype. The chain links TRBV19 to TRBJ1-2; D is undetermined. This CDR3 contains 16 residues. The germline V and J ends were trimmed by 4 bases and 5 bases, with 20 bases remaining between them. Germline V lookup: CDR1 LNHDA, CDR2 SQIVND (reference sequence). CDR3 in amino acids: CASSTRSRDAVYGYTF. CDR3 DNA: TGTGCCAGTAGTACCCGGTCCCGGGATGCCGTGTATGGCTACACCTTC.

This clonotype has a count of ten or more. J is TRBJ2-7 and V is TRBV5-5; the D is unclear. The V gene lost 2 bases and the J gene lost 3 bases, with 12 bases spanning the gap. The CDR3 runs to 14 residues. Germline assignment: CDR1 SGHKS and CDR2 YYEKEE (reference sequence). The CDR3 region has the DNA TGTGCCAGCAGCTTCACCCGATTAGACTACGAGCAGTACTTC. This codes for CASSFTRLDYEQYF.

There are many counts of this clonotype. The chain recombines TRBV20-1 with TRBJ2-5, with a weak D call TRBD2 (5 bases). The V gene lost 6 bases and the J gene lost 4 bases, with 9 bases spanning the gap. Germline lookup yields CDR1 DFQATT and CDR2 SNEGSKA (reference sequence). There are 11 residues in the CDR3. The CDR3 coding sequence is TGCAGTGCCGGGGAAGTAGAGACCCAGTACTTC. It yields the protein CSAGEVETQYF.

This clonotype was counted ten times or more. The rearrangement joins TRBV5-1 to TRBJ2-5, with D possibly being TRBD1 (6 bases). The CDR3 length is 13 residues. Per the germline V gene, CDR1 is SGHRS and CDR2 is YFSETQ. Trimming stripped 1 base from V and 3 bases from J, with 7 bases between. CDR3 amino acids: CASSLRTEETQYF. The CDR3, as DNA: TGCGCCAGCAGCTTGAGGACAGAAGAGACCCAGTACTTC.

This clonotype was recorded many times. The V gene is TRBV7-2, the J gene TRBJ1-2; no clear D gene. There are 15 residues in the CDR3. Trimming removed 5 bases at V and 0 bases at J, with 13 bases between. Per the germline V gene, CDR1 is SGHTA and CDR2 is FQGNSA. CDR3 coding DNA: TGTGCCAGCAGCATCCTACAGATACCTAACTATGGCTACACCTTC. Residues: CASSILQIPNYGYTF. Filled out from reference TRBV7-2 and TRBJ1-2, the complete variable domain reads GAGVSQSPSNKVTEKGKDVELRCDPISGHTALYWYRQSLGQGLEFLIYFQGNSAPDKSGLPSDRFSAERTGGSVSTLTIQRTQQEDSAVYLCASSILQIPNYGYTFGSGTRLTVV.

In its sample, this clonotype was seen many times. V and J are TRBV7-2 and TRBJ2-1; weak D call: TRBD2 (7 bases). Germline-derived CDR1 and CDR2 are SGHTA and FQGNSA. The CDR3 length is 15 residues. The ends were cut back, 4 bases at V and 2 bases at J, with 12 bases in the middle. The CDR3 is CASSSGGLPYNEQFF. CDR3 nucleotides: TGTGCCAGCAGCTCCGGGGGGCTTCCCTACAATGAGCAGTTCTTC. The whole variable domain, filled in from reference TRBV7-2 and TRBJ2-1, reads GAGVSQSPSNKVTEKGKDVELRCDPISGHTALYWYRQSLGQGLEFLIYFQGNSAPDKSGLPSDRFSAERTGGSVSTLTIQRTQQEDSAVYLCASSSGGLPYNEQFFGPGTRLTVL.